The subject of this entry is one TCR beta chain. The sample comes from a study of early T cells in non-severe SARS-CoV-2 infection. Unique molecular identifiers were added to individual cDNA molecules. MiXCR, applied by TCRdb to the 5' RACE reads, yields one record per CDR3 protein. The sample has about 75,000 distinct CDR3 sequences; 11% are singletons. The CDR3 sequence is 14 residues long. Trimming cost V 7 bases and J 7 bases, with 20 bases left between them. Germline CDR1 SGHRS, CDR2 YFSETQ. This TCR derives from an adult who was a healthcare worker with PCR-confirmed SARS-CoV-2 infection or an uninfected control (not recorded which). The specimen was whole blood, collected at baseline. This rearrangement joins TRBV5-1 to TRBJ1-1; a weak D match, TRBD1 (5 bases). The CDR3 loop is CASGNPTDSREAFF. In nucleotides, the CDR3 is TGCGCCAGCGGAAACCCGACAGACTCTCGTGAAGCTTTCTTT.